This T cell receptor (beta chain) was identified during a study of T cell responses to AZD1222 COVID-19 vaccine. The study, taken as a whole, reports: Across the whole spike, CD4 TCRs peaked at regions 160-218 and 743-854. Repertoires in all cases were sampled only once the peak T cell response had passed.

Concerning this clone itself: What it binds is unknown.

Sequencing was performed with immunoSEQ multiplex PCR; in TCRdb, only in-frame clones are kept and a portion is missing. Of 130,000 or so clones listed, roughly 92% are singletons. Trimming removed 4 bases at V and 4 bases at J, with 17 bases between. This CDR3 is built from 15 residues. Germline V gene data show CDR1 as SGDLS and CDR2 as YYNGEE. This TCR came from an adult in good health. The starting material was peripheral blood, obtained on day 0 of AZD1222 vaccination. V usage is TRBV9 and J usage is TRBJ1-1, with D perhaps matching TRBD1 (5 bases). CDR3 DNA: TGTGCCAGCAGCCAGGGAGGACAAACCTCCACTGAAGCTTTCTTT. Its translation is CASSQGGQTSTEAFF.